This TCR beta chain stems from a study of blood T cell repertoires in COVID-19 (dated by TCRdb to the early 2020s). About the investigation overall: Collaborator samples came from the United States, Italy and Spain and covered acute and convalescent phases of COVID-19. Deeply sampled blood TCRbeta repertoires from subjects exposed to, actively infected with, or recovered from COVID-19 were included in the dataset. The prospective study material was composed of cDNA or gDNA derived from T cells, B-cell-depleted T cells, or PBMCs. A freely available public database, intended as a resource for researchers studying the immune response to SARS-CoV-2, is where the repertoires were released. Where available, HLA class I and class II types were taken from metadata supplied by the sample provider and were not determined by assay-based typing. The samples were drawn from two sources: the first 160 participants of the ongoing ImmuneRACE study, and over 950 subjects contributed by 6 global collaborators. Nearly every sample came with metadata listing a de-identified subject ID, COVID-19 status, age in years and sex.

CDR1 and CDR2 are drawn from the germline V gene: MDHEN, SYDVKM. From the cysteine up to the phenylalanine, the CDR3 has a length of 15 residues. Kept here is only the CDR3 DNA, which spans 45 bases and is read in frame from base 1. V gives up 6 bases and J gives up 3 bases, and the segment between their germline ends measures 17 bases. Participants in the prospective study were aged about 18 to 90 years, lived in 24 United States geographic areas, and enrolled through a virtual design. Cohort assignment in the prospective study relied on participant-reported clinical history from a screening survey and a study questionnaire. Recovered participants in ImmuneRACE Cohort 3 were defined by two consecutive negative NP/OP PCR tests, clearance by a healthcare professional, or resolution of symptoms. Each participant in the prospective study had whole blood, serum and a nasopharyngeal or oropharyngeal swab collected by mobile phlebotomists. Prospective study participants could optionally give additional blood draws and questionnaires over a roughly 2-month period. Before DNA extraction, blood samples from the prospective study were shipped at room temperature or frozen.

The investigation overall reported the following: Clinical and demographic metadata were provided uncurated, with the amount varying by source and participant.

TCRbeta CDR3 regions were amplified from genomic DNA by means of the immunoSEQ Assay, a bias-controlled multiplex PCR. As for how the authors treated the data: Nucleated cell counts per sample were estimated from amplification of reference gene primers within the assay. Sequence reads were collapsed and filtered to measure the absolute abundance of every unique TCRbeta CDR3 rearrangement. For each sample, productive Simpson clonality was calculated as the square root of Simpson's diversity index across productive rearrangements. The clones in this table, taken by TCRdb from immuneACCESS, are in-frame only. Not every clone is retained; where verified, under half of the shortfall comes from an unresolved V gene, and the cause of the rest is unknown. V and J calls plus clone size are reproduced from that table; the DNA served to infer D and trimming. Counted in this sample were 250,000 to 300,000 clones; around 90% of them appeared once. The ten most abundant clones make up about 1% of the sample.

To note about this clone: No antigen is known for it. Base qualities are not at hand, and no much larger clone is one base apart. The identical CDR3 is also encoded by other nucleotide sequences in the sample.

The clonotype was recovered from a woman aged 25-40 years who had recovered from COVID-19. The rearranged segments are TRBV28 and TRBJ1-2; TRBD1 is possibly the D segment (6 matching bases). The sequenced material came from PBMCs or T cells enriched from blood (not recorded which). The sequence in DNA is TGTGCCAGCAGCTTCCCGACAGGAGGATACTATGGCTACACCTTC. It codes for CASSFPTGGYYGYTF.